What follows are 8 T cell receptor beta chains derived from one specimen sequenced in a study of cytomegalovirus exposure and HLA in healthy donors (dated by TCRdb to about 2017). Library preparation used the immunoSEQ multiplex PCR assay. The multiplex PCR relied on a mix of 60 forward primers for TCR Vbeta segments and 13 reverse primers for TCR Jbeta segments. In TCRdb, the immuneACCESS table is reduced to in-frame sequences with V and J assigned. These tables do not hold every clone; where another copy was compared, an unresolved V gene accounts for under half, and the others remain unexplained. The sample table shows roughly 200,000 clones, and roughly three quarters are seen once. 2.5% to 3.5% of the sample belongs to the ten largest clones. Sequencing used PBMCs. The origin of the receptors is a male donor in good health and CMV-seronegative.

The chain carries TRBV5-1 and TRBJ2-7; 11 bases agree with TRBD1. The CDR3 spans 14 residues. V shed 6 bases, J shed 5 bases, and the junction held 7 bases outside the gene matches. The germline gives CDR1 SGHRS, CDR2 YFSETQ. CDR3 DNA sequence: TGCGCCAGCACTCGGACAGGGGGCTACGACGAGCAGTACTTC. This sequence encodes CASTRTGGYDEQYF.

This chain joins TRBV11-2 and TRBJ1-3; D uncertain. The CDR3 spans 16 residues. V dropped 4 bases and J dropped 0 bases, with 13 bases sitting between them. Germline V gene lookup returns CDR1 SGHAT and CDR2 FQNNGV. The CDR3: CASSYSSPRSGNTIYF. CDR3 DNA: TGTGCCAGCAGCTACAGCAGCCCACGCTCTGGAAACACCATATATTTT.

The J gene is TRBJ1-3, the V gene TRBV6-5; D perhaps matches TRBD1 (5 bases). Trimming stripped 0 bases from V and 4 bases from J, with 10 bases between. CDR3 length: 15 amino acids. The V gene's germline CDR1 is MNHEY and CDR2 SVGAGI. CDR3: CASSYSGGVGNTIYF. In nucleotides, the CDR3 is TGTGCCAGCAGTTACTCAGGAGGGGTAGGAAACACCATATATTTT.

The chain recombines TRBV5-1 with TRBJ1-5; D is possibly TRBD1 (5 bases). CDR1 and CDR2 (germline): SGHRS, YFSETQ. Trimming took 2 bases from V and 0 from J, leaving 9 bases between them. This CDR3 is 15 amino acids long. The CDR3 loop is CASSLGDYSNQPQHF. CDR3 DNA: TGCGCCAGCAGCTTAGGGGATTATAGCAATCAGCCCCAGCATTTT.

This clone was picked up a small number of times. For the CDR3, the DNA is TGTGCCAGTAGTACAGGGCCGAAGCAGCCCCAGCATTTT. This sequence encodes CASSTGPKQPQHF. The chain is built from TRBV19 and TRBJ1-5; D may be TRBD1 (5 bases). CDR3 length: 13 amino acids. Germline lookup yields CDR1 LNHDA and CDR2 SQIVND (reference sequence). The V end lost 4 bases, the J end lost 7 bases, and 11 bases lay between the germline ends.

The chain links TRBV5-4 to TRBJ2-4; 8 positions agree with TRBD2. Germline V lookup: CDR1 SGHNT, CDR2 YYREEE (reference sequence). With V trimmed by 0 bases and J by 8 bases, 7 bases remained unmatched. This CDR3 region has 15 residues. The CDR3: CASSLERAGVDIQYF. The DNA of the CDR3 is TGTGCCAGCAGCTTGGAAAGAGCGGGAGTGGACATTCAGTACTTC.

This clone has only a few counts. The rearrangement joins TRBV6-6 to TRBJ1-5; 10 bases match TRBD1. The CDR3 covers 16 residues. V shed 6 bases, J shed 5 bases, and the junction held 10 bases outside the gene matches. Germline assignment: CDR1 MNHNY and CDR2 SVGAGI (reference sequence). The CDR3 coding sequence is TGTGCCAGCAGAAGTAGGACAGGGGGAACGGATCAGCCCCAGCATTTT. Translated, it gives CASRSRTGGTDQPQHF.

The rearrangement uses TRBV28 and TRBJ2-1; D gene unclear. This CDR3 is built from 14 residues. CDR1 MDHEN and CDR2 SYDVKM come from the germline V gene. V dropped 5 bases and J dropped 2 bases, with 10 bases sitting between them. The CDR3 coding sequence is TGTGCCAGCAGTGTTACAGTAGCCTACAATGAGCAGTTCTTC. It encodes CASSVTVAYNEQFF.